This TCR beta chain derives from a study of cytomegalovirus exposure and HLA in healthy donors. In the case of this clone: Its antigen remains unknown.

Findings and limits, study-wide: When a later analysis compared HLA-associated TCR beta chains with equally common others, the HLA-associated chains turned out to be more clonally expanded and to have lower generation probabilities. By HLA locus, TCR association rates varied in a later analysis, with DRB1 showing the most and HLA-C the fewest.

CDR1 is SGDLS, CDR2 YYNGEE, per germline. V lost 2 bases and J lost 5; bases outside the gene matches: 13. The CDR3 contains 17 residues. The PCR employed 60 Vbeta primers together with 13 Jbeta primers. TCRdb keeps only in-frame clones here, not all; method: immunoSEQ multiplex PCR. The sample holds 65,000 to 85,000 clones, more than 80% seen once. The origin of this receptor is a woman between 25 and 40 years old in good health and CMV-seronegative. The source material was PBMCs. This chain joins TRBV9 and TRBJ2-3, with 8 bases identical to TRBD2. The CDR3 region has the DNA TGTGCCAGCAGCGTCGTCCCCGTAGCGGGGAGGGGAGATACGCAGTATTTT. Its translation is CASSVVPVAGRGDTQYF.